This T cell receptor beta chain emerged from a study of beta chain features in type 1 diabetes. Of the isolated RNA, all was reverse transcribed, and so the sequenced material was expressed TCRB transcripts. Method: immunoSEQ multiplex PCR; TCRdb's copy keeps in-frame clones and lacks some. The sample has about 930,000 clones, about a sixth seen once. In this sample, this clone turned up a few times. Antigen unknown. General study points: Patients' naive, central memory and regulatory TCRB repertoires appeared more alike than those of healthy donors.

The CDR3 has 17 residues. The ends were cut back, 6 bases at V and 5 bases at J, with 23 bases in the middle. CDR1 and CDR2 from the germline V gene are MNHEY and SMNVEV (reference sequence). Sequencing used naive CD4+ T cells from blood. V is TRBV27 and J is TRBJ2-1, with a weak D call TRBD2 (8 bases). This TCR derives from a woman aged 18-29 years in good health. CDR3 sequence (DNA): TGTGCCAGCAGAACCACCGGGACAGCACTAGCGGACAATGAGCAGTTCTTC. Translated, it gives CASRTTGTALADNEQFF.